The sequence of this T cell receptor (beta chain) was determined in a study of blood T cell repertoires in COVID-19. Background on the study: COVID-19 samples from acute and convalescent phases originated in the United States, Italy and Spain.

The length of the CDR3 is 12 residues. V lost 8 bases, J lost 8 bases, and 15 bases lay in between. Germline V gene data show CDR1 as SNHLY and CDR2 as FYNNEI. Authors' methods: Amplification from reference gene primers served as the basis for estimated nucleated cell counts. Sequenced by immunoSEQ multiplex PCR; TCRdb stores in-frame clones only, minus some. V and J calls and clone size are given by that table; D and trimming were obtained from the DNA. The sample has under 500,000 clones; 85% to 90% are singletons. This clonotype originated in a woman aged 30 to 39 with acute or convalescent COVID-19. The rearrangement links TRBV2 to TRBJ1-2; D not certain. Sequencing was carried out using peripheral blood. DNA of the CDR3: TGTGCCAGCGGGTGGTTCGGGTGGGGCTACACCTTC. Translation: CASGWFGWGYTF.